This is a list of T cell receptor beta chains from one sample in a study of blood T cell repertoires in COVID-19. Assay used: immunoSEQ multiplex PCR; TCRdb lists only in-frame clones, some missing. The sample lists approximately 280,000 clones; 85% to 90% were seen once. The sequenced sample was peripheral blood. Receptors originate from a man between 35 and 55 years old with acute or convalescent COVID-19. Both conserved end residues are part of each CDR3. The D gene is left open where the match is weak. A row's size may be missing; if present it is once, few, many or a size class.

CDR3nt: TGTGCCAGCAGCCCGACAGACAGCTCCTACGAGCAGTACTTC
CDR3aa: CASSPTDSSYEQYF
d_gene: -
j_gene: TRBJ2-7
v_gene: TRBV11-2
abundance: -

CDR3nt: TGTGCCAGCAGCCTTCTCGCGGGGGTTCCGTATGGCTACACCTTC
CDR3aa: CASSLLAGVPYGYTF
d_gene: -
j_gene: TRBJ1-2
v_gene: TRBV3-1/TRBV3-2
abundance: -

CDR3nt: TGCGCCAGCAGCTTGTTGGCTCTACTAGCGAGTGAGCAGTTCTTC
CDR3aa: CASSLLALLASEQFF
d_gene: TRBD2
j_gene: TRBJ2-1
v_gene: TRBV5-1
abundance: -

CDR3nt: TGTGCCAGCAGCCGGGGGACATTTCCCACGGCAGCTTTCTTT
CDR3aa: CASSRGTFPTAAFF
d_gene: -
j_gene: TRBJ1-1
v_gene: TRBV3-1/TRBV3-2
abundance: -

CDR3nt: TGTGCCACCTCCCTGGGGGGAGCTGAAGCTTTCTTT
CDR3aa: CATSLGGAEAFF
d_gene: -
j_gene: TRBJ1-1
v_gene: TRBV6-5
abundance: -

CDR3nt: TGTGCCAGCAGTGAATGGCAGGGGGCAGGGAGTGAGCAGTTCTTC
CDR3aa: CASSEWQGAGSEQFF
d_gene: TRBD1
j_gene: TRBJ2-1
v_gene: TRBV6-1
abundance: -

CDR3nt: TGTGCCAGCAGCCCCCGTCAGGGGTACCCTGAAGCTTTCTTT
CDR3aa: CASSPRQGYPEAFF
d_gene: -
j_gene: TRBJ1-1
v_gene: TRBV7-2
abundance: -

CDR3nt: TGTGCCAGCAGCTTGGACAGTGACTCCTACGAGCAGTACTTC
CDR3aa: CASSLDSDSYEQYF
d_gene: -
j_gene: TRBJ2-7
v_gene: TRBV9
abundance: -

CDR3nt: TGTGCCAGCAGTGTGTCAGGGTCCCGTAATCAGCCCCAGCATTTT
CDR3aa: CASSVSGSRNQPQHF
d_gene: -
j_gene: TRBJ1-5
v_gene: TRBV2
abundance: -

CDR3nt: TGCGCCAGTCAAGGCGGACAGGGTAACACCGGGGAGCTGTTTTTT
CDR3aa: CASQGGQGNTGELFF
d_gene: TRBD1
j_gene: TRBJ2-2
v_gene: TRBV5-1
abundance: -

CDR3nt: TGTGCCAGCAGGCAACAGGGGTACACTGAAGCTTTCTTT
CDR3aa: CASRQQGYTEAFF
d_gene: TRBD1
j_gene: TRBJ1-1
v_gene: TRBV6-5
abundance: -

CDR3nt: TGTGCCAGCAGCCCAAACGACAGGGGGCGGAACTATGGCTACACCTTC
CDR3aa: CASSPNDRGRNYGYTF
d_gene: TRBD1
j_gene: TRBJ1-2
v_gene: TRBV2
abundance: once

CDR3nt: TGTGCCACCAGCAGAGAGGGGGGTGAAGATTCACCCCTCCACTTT
CDR3aa: CATSREGGEDSPLHF
d_gene: -
j_gene: TRBJ1-6
v_gene: TRBV15
abundance: -

CDR3nt: TGTGCCAGCAGCCCCCCCTTCAGGTCGGCTAGCACAGATACGCAGTATTTT
CDR3aa: CASSPPFRSASTDTQYF
d_gene: -
j_gene: TRBJ2-3
v_gene: TRBV7-9
abundance: few

CDR3nt: TGTGCCAGCAGTGAAGTGGAGACCCGGCGCGTGGAAAAACTGTTTTTT
CDR3aa: CASSEVETRRVEKLFF
d_gene: -
j_gene: TRBJ1-4
v_gene: TRBV6-1
abundance: -

CDR3nt: TGTGCCAGCAGCTTAGGTGGGACAGGGGGGTGGTTCGAGCAGTACTTC
CDR3aa: CASSLGGTGGWFEQYF
d_gene: TRBD1
j_gene: TRBJ2-7
v_gene: TRBV7-9
abundance: -

CDR3nt: TGCGCCACCCGTGGACTAGCGGACTACGAGCAGTACTTC
CDR3aa: CATRGLADYEQYF
d_gene: TRBD2
j_gene: TRBJ2-7
v_gene: TRBV10-2
abundance: -